A single T cell receptor (beta chain) is shown here with its context. Ten or more counts support this clonotype. Its binding antigen is unknown. No base quality values were provided; no much bigger clone lies one nucleotide off. The data stem from a study of T-cell reconstitution after alpha-beta-depleted transplantation in children (dated by TCRdb to the mid-2010s). With respect to the entire study: The study quantitatively tracked T-cell immune reconstitution after TCRalphabeta/CD19-depleted allogeneic hematopoietic cell transplantation in children using TCR repertoire profiling.

The library was built by means of PCR. This sample was sequenced with an Illumina HiSeq 2500. Molecular barcoding was employed in the preparation of TCR libraries, with unique molecular identifiers being used to normalize TCRbeta repertoire quantification. TCRdb trimmed public reads at Q25 via fastp, called clones via MiXCR and kept in-frame beta chains. When rows share a CDR3 protein, they turn into one entry using the most common DNA and genes. The sample table lists a few hundred thousand distinct CDR3 sequences, approximately 9.9% of them with a count of one. In total, the top ten clones hold 5% to 6% of the sample. The junction shows trimming of 3 bases on V and 6 bases on J, plus 12 bases between the germline ends. The CDR3 numbers 14 residues from cysteine through phenylalanine. Just CDR3 DNA is preserved here, 42 bases in frame from base 1.

The source material was PBMCs from the stem cell graft donor, sampled from the stem cell graft. The clonotype was recovered from a human donor who donated a stem cell graft to a child with SCID. In this chain, TRBV12-3 or TRBV12-4 is recombined with TRBJ2-4; the D gene remains uncertain. The sequenced DNA is TGTGCCAGCAGTTTCCTCACTGGTTCAAACATTCAGTACTTC. It specifies CASSFLTGSNIQYF.